This is a list of T cell receptor beta chains from one sample in a study of beta chain features in type 1 diabetes. Generated by immunoSEQ multiplex PCR, the TCRdb table keeps only in-frame clones and is missing some. The sample has some 160,000 clones, 7.5% to 9.5% seen once; the top ten hold roughly 2.5%. Sequences were obtained from central memory CD4+ T cells from blood. These receptors all stem from a woman aged 18-29 years in good health. CDR3s include the opening cysteine and the closing phenylalanine or tryptophan. D genes are given only for firm matches. Only some rows state a clone size, as once, few, many or a class for expanded clones.

-	TRBD1	TRBV7-9	TRBJ2-4	TGTGCCAGCAGCAAGATTGGACAGGGCCGGGGAAACATTCAGTACTTC	CASSKIGQGRGNIQYF
few	TRBD2	TRBV4-2	TRBJ2-3	TGTGCCAGCAGCCCCACTAGCGGGGGCCCGGGGGGACGGACAGATACGCAGTATTTT	CASSPTSGGPGGRTDTQYF
few	-	TRBV25-1	TRBJ1-2	TGTGCCAGCAGTGAAGGGCACGGCGTTCTTGGCTACACCTTC	CASSEGHGVLGYTF
few	-	TRBV9	TRBJ1-5	TGTGCCAGCAGCGTAGTCTCGAGCTACGAAGACAATCAGCCCCAGCATTTT	CASSVVSSYEDNQPQHF
-	-	TRBV4-2	TRBJ2-1	TGTGCCAGCAGCCAAGCCCCAGGTTCGCAGTTCTTC	CASSQAPGSQFF
-	-	TRBV14	TRBJ1-1	TGTGCCAGCAGCGGACAGCAGAACACTGAAGCTTTCTTT	CASSGQQNTEAFF
-	TRBD2	TRBV29-1	TRBJ2-3	TGCAGCGTTGCGGGGGGAAGTCAAGATACGCAGTATTTT	CSVAGGSQDTQYF
few	TRBD2	TRBV6-5	TRBJ2-7	TGTGCCAGCAAGGGGACGGGAGGGCCCTACGAGCAGTACTTC	CASKGTGGPYEQYF
many	-	TRBV5-1	TRBJ2-2	TGCGCCAGCAGCTTGGGACAGAACACCGGGGAGCTGTTTTTT	CASSLGQNTGELFF
few	-	TRBV18	TRBJ1-1	TGTGCCAGCTCCACCGGGGGGTTCAACACTGAAGCTTTCTTT	CASSTGGFNTEAFF
few	-	TRBV6-5	TRBJ2-2	TGTGCCAGCAACAAGAACAGGCGGAACACCGGGGAGCTGTTTTTT	CASNKNRRNTGELFF
-	-	TRBV19	TRBJ1-2	TGTGCCAGTAGTATAAGACGAGCGAGAGGCCAACCCTATGGCTACACCTTC	CASSIRRARGQPYGYTF
-	TRBD1	TRBV9	TRBJ1-4	TGTGCCAGCAGCGCGTCTCCGGGACAGGGGAAAGAAGAAAAACTGTTTTTT	CASSASPGQGKEEKLFF
few	TRBD2	TRBV7-7	TRBJ2-7	TGTGCTAGCAGCTTAGAAGCGGGGGGGTCCTACGAGCAGTACTTC	CASSLEAGGSYEQYF
-	TRBD2	TRBV4-2	TRBJ2-1	TGTGCCAGCAGCCAAGCGCCCCTGACTAGCGGCAACAATGAGCAGTTCTTC	CASSQAPLTSGNNEQFF
-	-	TRBV7-9	TRBJ1-2	TGTGCCAGCACCCGCGGCGCAGGGTCCTATGGCTACACCTTC	CASTRGAGSYGYTF
few	-	TRBV28	TRBJ1-5	TGTGCCAGCAGTTCCACGACCGTTGACCGGGGGCCCCAGCATTTT	CASSSTTVDRGPQHF
-	TRBD1	TRBV30	TRBJ1-1	TGTGCCTGGAGTGTAAAAGGGACAGGGGGTGCGACGGCTTTCTTT	CAWSVKGTGGATAFF
few	TRBD1	TRBV18	TRBJ2-7	TGTGCCAGCTCCCCGGGACAGGGCATCTACGAGCAGTACTTC	CASSPGQGIYEQYF
-	TRBD2	TRBV30	TRBJ2-3	TGTGCCTGGAGTGCCCGGACTAGCGGGAGCACAGATACGCAGTATTTT	CAWSARTSGSTDTQYF
few	TRBD2	TRBV29-1	TRBJ2-3	TGCAGCGCCGCTAGCGGGAGTTTCGAAGATACGCAGTATTTT	CSAASGSFEDTQYF
few	-	TRBV5-1	TRBJ2-7	TGCGCCAGCAGCCAACAGGGGAGGGAGCAGTACTTC	CASSQQGREQYF
few	-	TRBV10-3	TRBJ1-1	TGTGCCATCAGTGAGTCCCACTTAGGCCTGGCAGGGAAGAACACTGAAGCTTTCTTT	CAISESHLGLAGKNTEAFF
few	TRBD1	TRBV6-1	TRBJ2-1	TGTGCCTCTAGGGGGCAGGGGGACAATGAGCAGTTCTTC	CASRGQGDNEQFF
-	TRBD2	TRBV7-8	TRBJ2-1	TGTGCCAGCAGCCCCCGGACTAGCGGGAAGGTAGAGCAGTTCTTC	CASSPRTSGKVEQFF
-	-	TRBV30	TRBJ2-7	TGTGCCTGGACGCCGGGATCAGCCTTACGCGAGCAGTACTTC	CAWTPGSALREQYF
-	-	TRBV6-1	TRBJ1-6	TGTGCCAGCAGTGCGGAAGACAGTTATTCACCCCTCCACTTT	CASSAEDSYSPLHF
few	TRBD1	TRBV6-1	TRBJ1-4	TGTGCCAGCAGTGTATCCGGGACAGCTTATGAAAAACTGTTTTTT	CASSVSGTAYEKLFF
-	-	TRBV7-2	TRBJ1-2	TGTGCCAGCAGCCCGGCCGGACTGCCCTATGGCTACACCTTC	CASSPAGLPYGYTF
few	-	TRBV7-6	TRBJ2-5	TGTGCCAGCAGCTCCAGGGTCCCACAAGAGACCCAGTACTTC	CASSSRVPQETQYF
few	TRBD2	TRBV30	TRBJ2-3	TGTGCCTGGAGTGTACTAGCGGGAGTAACAGATACGCAGTATTTT	CAWSVLAGVTDTQYF
-	TRBD2	TRBV10-3	TRBJ2-3	TGTGCCATCAGTACGGAACGGGGACTAGTGGCCTGGGCGCAGTATTTT	CAISTERGLVAWAQYF
-	-	TRBV1	TRBJ2-2	TGCACCAGCATCCGGGGACTAGCGGGGGGAGCGAACACCGGGGAGCTGTTTTTT	CTSIRGLAGGANTGELFF